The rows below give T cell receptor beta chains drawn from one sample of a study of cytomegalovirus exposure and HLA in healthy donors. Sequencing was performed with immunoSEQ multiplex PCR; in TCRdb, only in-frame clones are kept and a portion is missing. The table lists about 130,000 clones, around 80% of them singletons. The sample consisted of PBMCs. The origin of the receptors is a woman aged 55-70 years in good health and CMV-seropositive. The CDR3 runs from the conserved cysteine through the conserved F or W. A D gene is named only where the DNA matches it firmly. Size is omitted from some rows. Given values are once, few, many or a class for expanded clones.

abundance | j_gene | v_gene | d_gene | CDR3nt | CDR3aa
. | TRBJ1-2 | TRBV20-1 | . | TGCAGTGCCACAGTGGCCGGCGGCTACACCTTC | CSATVAGGYTF
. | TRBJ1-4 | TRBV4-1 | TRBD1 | TGCGCCAGCAGCGAGAGACAGGGCGTGGGTGAAAAACTGTTTTTT | CASSERQGVGEKLFF
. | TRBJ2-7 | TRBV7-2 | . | TGTGCCAGCAGCCTGAGCTCCTACGAGCAGTACTTC | CASSLSSYEQYF
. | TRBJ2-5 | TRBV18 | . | TGTGCCAGCTCACTTTTAGCGACTGAAGGGACCCAGTACTTC | CASSLLATEGTQYF
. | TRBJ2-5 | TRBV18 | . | TGTGCCAGCTCACCTATGGCGGGGGCAAGGAAAGAGACCCAGTACTTC | CASSPMAGARKETQYF
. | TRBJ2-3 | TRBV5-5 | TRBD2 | TGTGCCAGCAGCGAGCGGGAGGGCCAAAGCACAGATACGCAGTATTTT | CASSEREGQSTDTQYF
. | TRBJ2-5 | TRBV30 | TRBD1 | TGTGCCTGGAGTGTCGACAGGGGCCAGGAGACCCAGTACTTC | CAWSVDRGQETQYF
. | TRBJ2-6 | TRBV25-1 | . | TGTGCCAGCAGTGTCTCTGGGGCTGCGTATGGGGCCAACGTCCTGACTTTC | CASSVSGAAYGANVLTF
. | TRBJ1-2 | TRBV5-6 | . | TGTGCCAGCAGCTCGAGTGCCGCCTATGGCTACACCTTC | CASSSSAAYGYTF
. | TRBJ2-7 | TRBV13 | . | TGTGCCAGCAGCTTAGGCGCCGGCGACTTCTACGAGCAGTACTTC | CASSLGAGDFYEQYF
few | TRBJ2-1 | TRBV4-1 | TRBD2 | TGCGCCAGCAGCCAAGATATCGGACTAGCGGGGGGGCCGGGGTTCTTC | CASSQDIGLAGGPGFF
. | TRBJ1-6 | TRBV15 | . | TGTGCCACCAGCAGAGTCGGCTCCTATAATTCACCCCTCCACTTT | CATSRVGSYNSPLHF
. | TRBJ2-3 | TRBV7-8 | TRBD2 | TGTGCCAGCAGCTTAGAACTAGCGGGGCGCACAGATACGCAGTATTTT | CASSLELAGRTDTQYF
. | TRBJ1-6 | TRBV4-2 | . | TGTGCCAGCAGCCAAAAAGGTGGGGGCAGGGGTGCCTATAATTCACCCCTCCACTTT | CASSQKGGGRGAYNSPLHF
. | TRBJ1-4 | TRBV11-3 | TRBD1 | TGTGCCAGCAGCTCAACAGGGGGGGATGAAAAACTGTTTTTT | CASSSTGGDEKLFF
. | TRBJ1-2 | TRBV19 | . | TGTGCCAGTAGTATAGTGGCGGGAAGTGGCTACACCTTC | CASSIVAGSGYTF
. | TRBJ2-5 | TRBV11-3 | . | TGTGCCAGCAGCTTTTCAGGGGGGGAGACCCAGTACTTC | CASSFSGGETQYF
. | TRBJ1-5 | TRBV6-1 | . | TGTGCCAGCAGTGAAAGTGCAGCGAATCAAGAGCAGCCCCAGCATTTT | CASSESAANQEQPQHF
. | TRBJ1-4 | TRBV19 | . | TGTGCCAGTAGGATGGACAGAAGGGAAAAACTGTTTTTT | CASRMDRREKLFF
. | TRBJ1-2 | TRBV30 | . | TGTGCCTGGAGTGTATGGGGTGTGAGGGCAGGAGCTAACTATGGCTACACCTTC | CAWSVWGVRAGANYGYTF
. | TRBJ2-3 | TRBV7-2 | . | TGTGCCAGCAGCTTATGGGGCGGGGGCACAGATACGCAGTATTTT | CASSLWGGGTDTQYF
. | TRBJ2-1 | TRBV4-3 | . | TGCGCCAGCAGCCAAGGTTACGGTAGCTCCTACAATGAGCAGTTCTTC | CASSQGYGSSYNEQFF
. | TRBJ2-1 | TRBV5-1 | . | TGCGCCAGCAGCTTGGGGGACTCGTCCAATGAGCAGTTCTTC | CASSLGDSSNEQFF
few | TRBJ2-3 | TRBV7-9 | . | TGTGCCAGCAGCTTAGAGGGTATCTTTTTGGGGAGTCCAGATACGCAGTATTTT | CASSLEGIFLGSPDTQYF
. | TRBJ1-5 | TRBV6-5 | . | TGTGCCTCCCGACCCGGACAGAGCAATCAGCCCCAGCATTTT | CASRPGQSNQPQHF
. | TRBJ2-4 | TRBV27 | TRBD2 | TGTGCCAGCAGTCGGCTAGCGGGAGTCAAAAACATTCAGTACTTC | CASSRLAGVKNIQYF
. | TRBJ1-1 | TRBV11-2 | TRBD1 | TGTGCCAGCAGCTACGGACAGGTTATGAACACTGAAGCTTTCTTT | CASSYGQVMNTEAFF
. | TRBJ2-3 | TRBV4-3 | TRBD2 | TGCGCCAGCAGCCAAGATCCGTCCGGGACTAGCGGGGGTGTAACAGATACGCAGTATTTT | CASSQDPSGTSGGVTDTQYF
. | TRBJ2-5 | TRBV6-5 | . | TGTGCCAGCAGTAAACAGGGCGTGGAGACCCAGTACTTC | CASSKQGVETQYF
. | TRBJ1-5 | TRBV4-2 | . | TGTGCCAGCAGCCAAGGAGGAGTCGGAGATAGCAATCAGCCCCAGCATTTT | CASSQGGVGDSNQPQHF
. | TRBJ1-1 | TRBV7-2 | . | TGTGCCAGCAGCTCCCCGGGACAACCCACTGAAGCTTTCTTT | CASSSPGQPTEAFF
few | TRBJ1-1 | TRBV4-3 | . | TGCGCCAGCAGTTACAAGCCGTACCTGATCTTCGAGGGCAACACTGAAGCTTTCTTT | CASSYKPYLIFEGNTEAFF
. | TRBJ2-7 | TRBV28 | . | TGTGCCAGTGAAGCAGGGTCTTCCTACGAGCAGTACTTC | CASEAGSSYEQYF
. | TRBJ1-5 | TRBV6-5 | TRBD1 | TGTGCCAGCAGCGAGGGGGCCCCAAGTCAGCCCCAGCATTTT | CASSEGAPSQPQHF
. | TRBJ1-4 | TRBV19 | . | TGTGCCAGTACCACTTGGGGGGGGACTGAAAAACTGTTTTTT | CASTTWGGTEKLFF
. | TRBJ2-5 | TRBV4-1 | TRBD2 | TGCGCCAGCAGCCAAGATGGCGGGAGGCGGGAGACCCAGTACTTC | CASSQDGGRRETQYF
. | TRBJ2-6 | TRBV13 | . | TGTGCCAGCAGCTTTGGTCCGGGAAGCTCTGGGGCCAACGTCCTGACTTTC | CASSFGPGSSGANVLTF
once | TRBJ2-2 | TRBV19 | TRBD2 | TGTGCCAGTAGTACAGGACTAGCGGGAGGCTTTACCGGGGAGCTGTTTTTT | CASSTGLAGGFTGELFF
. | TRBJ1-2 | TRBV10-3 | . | TGTGCCATCAGTGGGGGACTGCGAGCTAACTATGGCTACACCTTC | CAISGGLRANYGYTF
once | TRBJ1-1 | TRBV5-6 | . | TGTGCCAGCAGCTTACAACAGGGATTATACACTGAAGCTTTCTTT | CASSLQQGLYTEAFF
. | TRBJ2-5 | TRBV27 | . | TGTGCCAGCAGTTTATTTGGGGGCCGCCGGGAGACCCAGTACTTC | CASSLFGGRRETQYF
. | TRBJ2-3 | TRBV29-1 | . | TGCAGCGTCGGGGTTAATACGCAGTATTTT | CSVGVNTQYF
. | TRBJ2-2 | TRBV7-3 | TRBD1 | TGTGCCAGCAGCTCGGGACAGGGGACCGGGGAGCTGTTTTTT | CASSSGQGTGELFF
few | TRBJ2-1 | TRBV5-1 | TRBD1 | TGCGCCAGCAGCTTGGGGACAGGGCGTGCCTACAATGAGCAGTTCTTC | CASSLGTGRAYNEQFF
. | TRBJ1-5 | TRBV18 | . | TGTGCCAGCTCACCTGGGGGCCCAGGCCTCAATCAGCCCCAGCATTTT | CASSPGGPGLNQPQHF
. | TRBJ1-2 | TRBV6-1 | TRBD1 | TGTGCCAGCAGTAAGACAGGGGCCTATGGCTACACCTTC | CASSKTGAYGYTF
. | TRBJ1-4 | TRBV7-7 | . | TGTGCTAGCAGCCCAGGGCAGGGGAATGAAAAACTGTTTTTT | CASSPGQGNEKLFF
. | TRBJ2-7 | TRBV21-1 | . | TGTGCCAGCGAAAGGGGGGGGGCCGAGCAGTACTTC | CASERGGAEQYF
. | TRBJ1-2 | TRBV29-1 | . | TGCAGCGTCGGGTATTTGACAGGCCCCAAGGGAGGCTACACCTTC | CSVGYLTGPKGGYTF
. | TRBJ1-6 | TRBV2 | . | TGTGCCAGCAACCGAGGGGGTGCGTCCTATAATTCACCCCTCCACTTT | CASNRGGASYNSPLHF
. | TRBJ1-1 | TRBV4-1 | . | TGCGCCAGCAGCCAGGCCAACATCGGAGGCACTGAAGCTTTCTTT | CASSQANIGGTEAFF
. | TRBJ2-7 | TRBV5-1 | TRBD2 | TGCGCCAGCAGCCGCGGACTAGCGGGGAAGGACGGGTACGAGCAGTACTTC | CASSRGLAGKDGYEQYF
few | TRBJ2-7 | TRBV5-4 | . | TGTGCCAGCAGCTGGGGGCAAGCCTACGAGCAGTACTTC | CASSWGQAYEQYF
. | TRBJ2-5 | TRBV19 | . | TGTGCCAGTAGTATGTTCCCAATGTACCAAGAGACCCAGTACTTC | CASSMFPMYQETQYF
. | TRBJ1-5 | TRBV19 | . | TGTGCCAGTAGAGACAGGCCCTATAGCAATCAGCCCCAGCATTTT | CASRDRPYSNQPQHF
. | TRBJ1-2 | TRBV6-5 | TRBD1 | TGTGCCAGCAGTACCGGACAGGGAGTAGGGGAAGGCTACACCTTC | CASSTGQGVGEGYTF
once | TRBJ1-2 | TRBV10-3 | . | TGTGCCATCAGTGAGTCGCGCTATGGCTACACCTTC | CAISESRYGYTF
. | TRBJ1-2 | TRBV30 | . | TGTGCCTGGACTCCTAGACCTTATGGCTACACCTTC | CAWTPRPYGYTF
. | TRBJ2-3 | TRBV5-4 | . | TGTGCCAGCAGCTTGATGGTTTTGAGTGGGGGGGCCATCACAGATACGCAGTATTTT | CASSLMVLSGGAITDTQYF